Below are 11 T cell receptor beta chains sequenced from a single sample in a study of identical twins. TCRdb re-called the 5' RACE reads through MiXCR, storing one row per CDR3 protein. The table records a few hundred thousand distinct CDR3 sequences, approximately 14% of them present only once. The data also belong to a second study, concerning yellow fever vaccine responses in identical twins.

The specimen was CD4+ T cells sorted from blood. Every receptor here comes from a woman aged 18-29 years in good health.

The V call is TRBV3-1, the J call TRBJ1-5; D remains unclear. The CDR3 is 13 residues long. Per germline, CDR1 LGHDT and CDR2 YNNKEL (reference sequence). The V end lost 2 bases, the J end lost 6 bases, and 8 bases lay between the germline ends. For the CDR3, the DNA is TGTGCCAGCAGCCAAATTGTGGGTCAGCCCCAGCATTTT. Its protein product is CASSQIVGQPQHF. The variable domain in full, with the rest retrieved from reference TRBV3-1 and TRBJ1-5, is DTAVSQTPKYLVTQMGNDKSIKCEQNLGHDTMYWYKQDSKKFLKIMFSYNNKELIINETVPNRFSPKSPDKAHLNLHINSLELGDSAVYFCASSQIVGQPQHFGDGTRLSIL.

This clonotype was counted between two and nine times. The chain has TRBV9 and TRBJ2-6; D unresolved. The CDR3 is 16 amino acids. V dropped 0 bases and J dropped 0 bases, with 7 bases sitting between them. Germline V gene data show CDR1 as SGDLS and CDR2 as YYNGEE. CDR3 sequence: CASSVGHSSGANVLTF. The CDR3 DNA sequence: TGTGCCAGCAGCGTAGGGCATTCCTCTGGGGCCAACGTCCTGACTTTC.

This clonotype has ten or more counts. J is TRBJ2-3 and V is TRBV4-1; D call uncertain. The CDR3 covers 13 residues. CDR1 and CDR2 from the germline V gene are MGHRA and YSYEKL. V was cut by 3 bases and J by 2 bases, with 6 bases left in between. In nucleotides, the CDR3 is TGCGCCAGCAGCCAGGACGCCACAGATACGCAGTATTTT. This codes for CASSQDATDTQYF.

The CDR3 here is CSVERQTLATQYF. CDR3 DNA sequence: TGCAGCGTTGAAAGACAGACCCTAGCGACCCAGTACTTC. V and J are TRBV29-1 and TRBJ2-5, with D perhaps given as TRBD1 or TRBD2 (5 bases each). Per germline, CDR1 SQVTM and CDR2 ANQGSEA. Trimming shortened V by 2 bases and J by 7 bases, and 14 bases separated the two germline ends. The CDR3 covers 13 residues.

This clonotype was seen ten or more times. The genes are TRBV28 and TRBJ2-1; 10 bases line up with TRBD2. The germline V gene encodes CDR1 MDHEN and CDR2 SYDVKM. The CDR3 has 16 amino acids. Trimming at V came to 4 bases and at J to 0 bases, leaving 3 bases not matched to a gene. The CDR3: CASSSVAGGSYNEQFF. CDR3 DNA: TGTGCCAGCAGTTCCGTAGCGGGGGGCTCCTACAATGAGCAGTTCTTC.

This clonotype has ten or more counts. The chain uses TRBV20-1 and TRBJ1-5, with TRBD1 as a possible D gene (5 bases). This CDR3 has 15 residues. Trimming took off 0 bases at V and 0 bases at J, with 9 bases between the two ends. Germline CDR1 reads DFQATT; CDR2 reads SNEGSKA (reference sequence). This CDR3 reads CSARDLRDSNQPQHF. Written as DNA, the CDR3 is TGCAGTGCTAGAGATCTCAGGGATAGCAATCAGCCCCAGCATTTT.

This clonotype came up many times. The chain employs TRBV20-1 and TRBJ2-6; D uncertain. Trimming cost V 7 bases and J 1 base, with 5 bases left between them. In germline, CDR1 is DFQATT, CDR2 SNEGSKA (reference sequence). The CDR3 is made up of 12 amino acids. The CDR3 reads CSGKSGANVLTF. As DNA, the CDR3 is TGCAGTGGCAAATCTGGGGCCAACGTCCTGACTTTC.

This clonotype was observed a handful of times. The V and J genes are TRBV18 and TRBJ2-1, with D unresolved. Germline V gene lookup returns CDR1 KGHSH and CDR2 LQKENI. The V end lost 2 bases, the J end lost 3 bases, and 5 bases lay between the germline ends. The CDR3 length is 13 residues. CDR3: CASSPSFYNEQFF. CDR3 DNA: TGTGCCAGCTCACCAAGTTTCTACAATGAGCAGTTCTTC.

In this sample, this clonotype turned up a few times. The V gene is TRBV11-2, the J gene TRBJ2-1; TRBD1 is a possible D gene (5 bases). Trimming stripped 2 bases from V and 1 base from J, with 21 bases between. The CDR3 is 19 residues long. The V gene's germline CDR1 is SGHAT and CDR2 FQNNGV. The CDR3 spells CASSLNLGAGSLSYNEQFF. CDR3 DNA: TGTGCCAGCAGCTTAAATCTAGGGGCAGGGTCGCTTTCCTACAATGAGCAGTTCTTC.

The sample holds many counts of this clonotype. Here the CDR3 DNA reads TGTGCCAGCAGCTTAGGGGGGGCTAACTATGGCTACACCTTC. Encoded protein: CASSLGGANYGYTF. The chain is built from TRBV7-9 and TRBJ1-2; perhaps TRBD1 as D (5 bases). The V gene lost 1 base and the J gene lost 0 bases, with 6 bases spanning the gap. CDR1 SEHNR and CDR2 FQNEAQ come from the germline V gene (reference sequence). This CDR3 region has 14 residues.

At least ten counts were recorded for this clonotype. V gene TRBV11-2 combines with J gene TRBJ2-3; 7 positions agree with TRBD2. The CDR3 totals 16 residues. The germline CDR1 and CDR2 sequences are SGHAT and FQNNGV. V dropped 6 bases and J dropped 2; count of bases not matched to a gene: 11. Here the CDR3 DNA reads TGTGCCAGCAGTTTCAGAGCGGGGCTAATCACAGATACGCAGTATTTT. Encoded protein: CASSFRAGLITDTQYF.